This T cell receptor beta chain was recorded in a study of prognosis after radiotherapy for stage I lung cancer. From genomic DNA, TCR beta CDR3 was amplified by two-round multiplex PCR. Round-one PCR had primers specific to each TRBV and TRBJ gene. TCRdb reprocessed the multiplex PCR reads with MiXCR, giving one entry per CDR3 protein. The sample consists of some 20,000 distinct CDR3 sequences, around 40% of them appearing once. The CDR3 consists of 20 residues. The junction had 20 bases not matched to a gene; V was cut back by 6 bases and J by 2 bases. CDR1 and CDR2 from the germline V gene are MNHNS and SASEGT.

Sequencing was performed on PBMCs, taken before or after stereotactic body radiation therapy (not recorded which). The J gene is TRBJ2-3, the V gene TRBV6-1; 10 nucleotides agree with TRBD1. This clonotype was obtained from a donor over 45 with non-small cell lung cancer. The DNA of the CDR3 is TGTGCCAGCAGGCCCGGGACAGGGGTCCTGCGGGGTATTTCCACAGATACGCAGTATTTT. Translated, it gives CASRPGTGVLRGISTDTQYF.